Below, 23 T cell receptor beta chains from the same sample are listed, as sequenced in a study of blood T cells in healthy people across ages. A sample-barcoded 5' primer and a J-beta primer mix were used in a second PCR of roughly 7 to 11 cycles. In TCRdb, the 5' RACE reads were re-called with MiXCR into one record per CDR3 protein. The sample lists 1,800,000 or so distinct CDR3 sequences; approximately 39% were seen once. The sequenced sample consisted of blood. These receptors all stem from a human donor in good health.

This clonotype was picked up a small number of times. The rearrangement links TRBV27 to TRBJ2-5; D is possibly TRBD1 (5 bases). The CDR3 extends over 15 amino acids. From germline, CDR1 is MNHEY and CDR2 SMNVEV (reference sequence). V was pared by 5 bases and J by 4 bases, with 17 bases between. The CDR3 is CASSPNSQGSETQYF. In DNA, the CDR3 is TGTGCCAGCAGTCCGAACTCTCAGGGCTCAGAGACCCAGTACTTC.

The J gene is TRBJ2-3, the V gene TRBV7-9; D remains ambiguous. The CDR3 has 14 amino acids. Germline assignment: CDR1 SEHNR and CDR2 FQNEAQ (reference sequence). Trimming removed 5 bases at V and 0 bases at J, with 9 bases between. The CDR3 DNA is TGTGCCAGCAGCACATCGGACAGCACAGATACGCAGTATTTT. Its protein product is CASSTSDSTDTQYF.

The chain joins TRBV20-1 to TRBJ2-1; D might be TRBD2 (5 bases). Germline assignment: CDR1 DFQATT and CDR2 SNEGSKA (reference sequence). The CDR3 contains 17 residues. Trimming removed 1 base at V and 1 base at J, with 17 bases between. The CDR3 DNA reads as TGCAGTGCTAGAGTATGGGTAGCGAGCCCGTCCTACAATGAGCAGTTCTTC. As protein: CSARVWVASPSYNEQFF.

J is TRBJ2-1 and V is TRBV15; D uncertain. Germline-derived CDR1 and CDR2 are LNHNV and YYDKDF (reference sequence). The CDR3 totals 12 residues. Trimming stripped 3 bases from V and 7 bases from J, with 7 bases between. The CDR3 bases are TGTGCCACCAGCAGTTTAGAAAATGAGCAGTTCTTC. This sequence encodes CATSSLENEQFF.

This clonotype was recorded at least ten times. The CDR3 DNA sequence: TGTGCCAGCTCACCACTACGGGATGCCGTTGGCGAGCAGTACTTC. Translating gives CASSPLRDAVGEQYF. The chain joins TRBV18 to TRBJ2-7; D possibly corresponds to TRBD2 (5 bases). Germline CDR1 is KGHSH and CDR2 is LQKENI. Trimming left V 1 base short and J 6 bases short, with 16 bases between. This CDR3 has 15 residues.

This chain links TRBV4-3 with TRBJ2-3, with 8 bases aligning to TRBD2. The CDR3 contains 18 residues. J gave up 4 bases and V 0 bases, and 12 bases lay outside the gene matches. Germline CDR1 is LGHNA and CDR2 is YSLEER. The CDR3 sequence: CASSQDRGGGYKADTQYF. The CDR3 nucleotides are TGCGCCAGCAGCCAAGATCGGGGGGGAGGCTATAAGGCAGATACGCAGTATTTT.

The chain has TRBV12-3 or TRBV12-4 and TRBJ1-5, with D perhaps TRBD1 (5 bases). The V end lost 4 bases, the J end lost 2 bases, and 9 bases lay between the germline ends. The CDR3 is 14 amino acids. CDR3 amino acids: CASSWAGRNQPQHF. As DNA, the CDR3 is TGTGCCAGCAGTTGGGCGGGGCGCAATCAGCCCCAGCATTTT.

This clonotype was counted a single time. CDR3 region: CASSSGGGDYNEQFF. The CDR3 DNA is TGTGCCAGCAGTTCCGGCGGGGGGGACTACAATGAGCAGTTCTTC. The chain carries TRBV6-2 or TRBV6-3 and TRBJ2-1; 9 bases line up with TRBD2. CDR3 length: 15 residues. Trimming removed 4 bases from V and 3 bases from J; junction bases left unmatched: 4. Per germline, CDR1 MNHEY and CDR2 SVGEGT.

The chain employs TRBV20-1 and TRBJ2-4; D is ambiguous. The last part of the DNA fits TRBJ2-5 better; the J call may be wrong. The CDR3 length is 14 residues. CDR1 and CDR2 from the germline V gene are DFQATT and SNEGSKA (reference sequence). CDR3 sequence reads: CSARPDPPDETQYF. As DNA, the CDR3 is TGCAGTGCTAGACCCGACCCCCCGGATGAGACCCAGTACTTC.

This clonotype was picked up a small number of times. The chain recombines TRBV3-1 with TRBJ1-2, with 7 bases that match TRBD1. Trimming removed 0 bases from V and 1 base from J; junction bases left unmatched: 8. The germline V gene has CDR1 LGHDT and CDR2 YNNKEL (reference sequence). The CDR3 sequence is 17 residues long. The CDR3 loop is CASSQDWGSGGNYGYTF. The CDR3 DNA reads TGTGCCAGCAGCCAAGATTGGGGCTCAGGGGGTAACTATGGCTACACCTTC.

The rearrangement uses TRBV6-2 or TRBV6-3 and TRBJ1-5; no reliable D call. Germline-derived CDR1 and CDR2 are MNHEY and SVGEGT. Trimming removed 6 bases from V and 3 bases from J, with 6 bases in between. The CDR3 is made up of 12 amino acids. CDR3 nucleotides: TGTGCCAGCAGACCTGTCAATCAGCCCCAGCATTTT. It yields the protein CASRPVNQPQHF.

This chain joins TRBV7-9 and TRBJ2-4, with 7 bases matching TRBD1. Germline V CDR1 and CDR2: SEHNR, FQNEAQ (reference sequence). The CDR3 has 13 residues. With 0 bases clipped from V and 8 bases from J, the junction kept 1 base outside the gene matches. DNA of the CDR3: TGTGCCAGCAGCTTAGCTGACAGGGACATTCAGTACTTC. Protein product: CASSLADRDIQYF.

The CDR3 region has the DNA TGTGCCAGCAGCACAGGGGCGGGATCTGAAGCTTTCTTT. Amino acids: CASSTGAGSEAFF. The chain employs TRBV7-9 and TRBJ1-1; 7 nucleotides agree with TRBD1. The CDR3 contains 13 residues. The V gene end was trimmed by 5 bases and the J gene end by 6 bases; junction bases not matched to a gene: 6. The germline gives CDR1 SEHNR, CDR2 FQNEAQ (reference sequence).

The chain is built from TRBV7-6 and TRBJ2-1, with D perhaps TRBD2 (6 bases). V was cut by 1 base and J by 10 bases, with 17 bases left in between. The CDR3 loop spans 15 amino acids. Per the germline V gene, CDR1 is SGHVS and CDR2 is FNYEAQ. As DNA, the CDR3 is TGTGCCAGCAGCTTAGGCGGGTCACAGGCGGGAGAGCAGTTCTTC. Translation gives CASSLGGSQAGEQFF.

This clonotype has just one count. This sequence joins TRBV28 and TRBJ2-3, with TRBD2 identical over 8 bases. CDR3 length: 16 amino acids. Germline V gene lookup returns CDR1 MDHEN and CDR2 SYDVKM. The V segment lost 7 bases and the J segment 5 bases; nucleotides outside the gene matches: 14. CDR3 nucleotides: TGTGCCAGCACGATTGGGGGGACTAGTCATAAAGATACGCAGTATTTT. Amino acids: CASTIGGTSHKDTQYF. Combining the CDR3 with reference TRBV28 and TRBJ2-3 gives the whole variable domain DVKVTQSSRYLVKRTGEKVFLECVQDMDHENMFWYRQDPGLGLRLIYFSYDVKMKEKGDIPEGYSVSREKKERFSLILESASTNQTSMYLCASTIGGTSHKDTQYFGPGTRLTVL.

The rearrangement links TRBV12-3 or TRBV12-4 to TRBJ1-2; the D gene is possibly TRBD1 (5 bases). The CDR3 loop spans 17 amino acids. Trimming removed 7 bases from V and 4 bases from J, with 25 bases in between. Here the CDR3 reads CASTRWGGLQGTYGYTF. Here the CDR3 DNA reads TGTGCCAGCACCAGATGGGGGGGACTCCAAGGCACCTATGGCTACACCTTC.

This sequence joins TRBV4-1 and TRBJ2-5; 15 bases are shared with TRBD2. V shed 6 bases, J shed 4 bases, and the junction held 9 bases outside the gene matches. CDR1 and CDR2 from the germline V gene are MGHRA and YSYEKL. The CDR3 covers 17 residues. CDR3 DNA: TGCGCCAGCAGTTCCGGGACTAGCGGGGGGCCGAGAGAGACCCAGTACTTC. Its translation: CASSSGTSGGPRETQYF.

V is TRBV6-2 or TRBV6-3 and J is TRBJ2-5, with a weak D call TRBD2 (6 bases). Germline CDR1 reads MNHEY; CDR2 reads SVGEGT. V was pared by 5 bases and J by 2 bases, with 12 bases between. The CDR3 loop spans 14 amino acids. The chain's CDR3 is CASSAGDWQETQYF. CDR3 nucleotide sequence: TGTGCCAGCAGTGCCGGGGACTGGCAAGAGACCCAGTACTTC.

On this clonotype: At one end, the junction sequence differs from germline, possibly due to a read error. The rearrangement uses TRBV25-1 and TRBJ2-2, with no clear D. CDR1 is MGHDK, CDR2 SYGVNS, per germline. The CDR3 loop spans 16 amino acids. The CDR3 DNA reads as TGTGCCAGCAGTGGGACGGTCCCCGCGAATACCGGGGAGCTGTTTTTT. Amino acid sequence: CASSGTVPANTGELFF.

The chain couples TRBV5-1 to TRBJ2-1; D unresolved. Germline V CDR1 and CDR2: SGHRS, YFSETQ. Trimming cost V 7 bases and J 2 bases, with 13 bases left between them. The CDR3 is made up of 14 amino acids. The CDR3: CASAQAATYNEQFF. As DNA, the CDR3 is TGCGCCAGCGCGCAAGCAGCGACCTACAATGAGCAGTTCTTC.

V and J are TRBV6-5 and TRBJ2-3, with unresolved D. The V gene lost 6 bases and the J gene lost 0 bases, with 10 bases spanning the gap. This CDR3 spans 14 amino acids. Germline lookup yields CDR1 MNHEY and CDR2 SVGAGI. CDR3 bases: TGTGCCAGCAGGGAAAACCCTAGCACAGATACGCAGTATTTT. This translates into CASRENPSTDTQYF.

V usage is TRBV6-1 and J usage is TRBJ1-5; 7 bases align to TRBD1. Germline-derived CDR1 and CDR2 are MNHNS and SASEGT. Trimming removed 8 bases from V and 5 bases from J; junction bases left unmatched: 15. This CDR3 contains 16 residues. CDR3 bases: TGTGCCAGCGGAGGGGGCCCCGGGCTAACAGATCAGCCCCAGCATTTT. Its protein is CASGGGPGLTDQPQHF.

The chain is built from TRBV20-1 and TRBJ2-3; no clear D. V lost 1 base, J lost 7 bases, and 6 bases lay in between. Germline loops: CDR1 DFQATT, CDR2 SNEGSKA (reference sequence). The CDR3 is made up of 11 amino acids. The CDR3 sequence: CSARVENTQYF. In DNA form, the CDR3 reads TGCAGTGCTAGAGTCGAGAATACGCAGTATTTT.